Listed below are T cell receptor beta chains from one sample, sequenced in a study of T cells in localized non-small cell lung cancer. The method was immunoSEQ multiplex PCR; TCRdb's version includes in-frame clones alone and lacks a portion of them. This table has about 33,000 clones, about 90% appearing once. The input for sequencing was peripheral blood, taken before any cancer treatment. Receptors were obtained from a female donor over 55 with stage I lung adenocarcinoma. Each CDR3 is given with its conserved first and last residue. A D gene is named only where the DNA matches it firmly. The size of a clone is reported for some rows only, either as once, few or many, or as a class for expanded clones.

d_gene: TRBD2
abundance: once
v_gene: TRBV5-4
j_gene: TRBJ2-3
CDR3aa: CASSVGTSGISTDTQYF
CDR3nt: TGTGCCAGCAGCGTTGGGACTAGCGGGATTAGCACAGATACGCAGTATTTT

d_gene: .
abundance: .
v_gene: TRBV6-1
j_gene: TRBJ1-1
CDR3aa: CASSEVGGNTEAFF
CDR3nt: TGTGCCAGCAGTGAAGTGGGGGGGAACACTGAAGCTTTCTTT

d_gene: .
abundance: .
v_gene: TRBV25-1
j_gene: TRBJ2-2
CDR3aa: CASSDPGYTGELFF
CDR3nt: TGTGCCAGCAGTGATCCAGGGTACACCGGGGAGCTGTTTTTT

d_gene: TRBD1
abundance: .
v_gene: TRBV19
j_gene: TRBJ2-3
CDR3aa: CASSPKWQGGTDTQYF
CDR3nt: TGTGCCAGTAGTCCTAAGTGGCAGGGGGGCACAGATACGCAGTATTTT

d_gene: .
abundance: .
v_gene: TRBV18
j_gene: TRBJ1-3
CDR3aa: CASSPTRQGNTIYF
CDR3nt: TGTGCCAGCTCACCAACCCGACAGGGAAACACCATATATTTT

d_gene: .
abundance: .
v_gene: TRBV7-2
j_gene: TRBJ2-1
CDR3aa: CASSFGGVGEQFF
CDR3nt: TGTGCCAGCAGCTTTGGGGGTGTGGGTGAGCAGTTCTTC

d_gene: .
abundance: .
v_gene: TRBV7-9
j_gene: TRBJ2-1
CDR3aa: CASSLLGYEQFF
CDR3nt: TGTGCCAGCAGCTTATTAGGATATGAGCAGTTCTTC

d_gene: .
abundance: once
v_gene: TRBV5-1
j_gene: TRBJ2-5
CDR3aa: CASSLNDRGETQYF
CDR3nt: TGCGCCAGCAGCTTGAACGATCGGGGAGAGACCCAGTACTTC

d_gene: .
abundance: .
v_gene: TRBV7-3
j_gene: TRBJ2-1
CDR3aa: CASSLMGNEQFF
CDR3nt: TGTGCCAGCAGCTTAATGGGGAATGAGCAGTTCTTC

d_gene: TRBD1
abundance: .
v_gene: TRBV5-4
j_gene: TRBJ2-7
CDR3aa: CASSLGTASSYEQYF
CDR3nt: TGTGCCAGCAGCCTGGGGACAGCTAGCTCCTACGAGCAGTACTTC

d_gene: .
abundance: .
v_gene: TRBV5-5
j_gene: TRBJ1-1
CDR3aa: CASSIAGGALNTEAFF
CDR3nt: TGTGCCAGCAGTATCGCAGGAGGGGCTTTGAACACTGAAGCTTTCTTT

d_gene: TRBD1
abundance: .
v_gene: TRBV15
j_gene: TRBJ1-2
CDR3aa: CATSRGVGRDRGQGYTF
CDR3nt: TGTGCCACCAGCAGAGGTGTTGGTCGAGACAGGGGGCAAGGCTACACCTTC

d_gene: .
abundance: .
v_gene: TRBV7-2
j_gene: TRBJ2-5
CDR3aa: CVSSLDLGGGETQYF
CDR3nt: TGTGTCAGCAGCTTAGATCTAGGTGGGGGGGAGACCCAGTACTTC

d_gene: TRBD1
abundance: .
v_gene: TRBV6-5
j_gene: TRBJ1-2
CDR3aa: CASNGPGQGWGYTF
CDR3nt: TGTGCCAGCAATGGACCGGGACAGGGATGGGGCTACACCTTC

d_gene: .
abundance: .
v_gene: TRBV9
j_gene: TRBJ2-5
CDR3aa: CASSETPQETQYF
CDR3nt: TGTGCCAGCAGCGAGACCCCCCAAGAGACCCAGTACTTC

d_gene: .
abundance: once
v_gene: TRBV19
j_gene: TRBJ1-4
CDR3aa: CAISPGGTGANEKLFF
CDR3nt: TGTGCCATCTCTCCGGGGGGCACCGGGGCTAATGAAAAACTGTTTTTT

d_gene: .
abundance: .
v_gene: TRBV28
j_gene: TRBJ2-3
CDR3aa: CASIDPSTDTQYF
CDR3nt: TGTGCCAGCATTGACCCTTCAACAGATACGCAGTATTTT

d_gene: TRBD2
abundance: .
v_gene: TRBV7-3
j_gene: TRBJ2-5
CDR3aa: CASSPRGTSGGAQETQYF
CDR3nt: TGTGCCAGCAGCCCCCGGGGGACTAGCGGGGGGGCCCAAGAGACCCAGTACTTC

d_gene: TRBD1
abundance: .
v_gene: TRBV5-1
j_gene: TRBJ2-7
CDR3aa: CASSEAGTGYEQYF
CDR3nt: TGCGCCAGCAGCGAAGCCGGGACAGGATACGAGCAGTACTTC

d_gene: .
abundance: once
v_gene: TRBV6-1
j_gene: TRBJ2-7
CDR3aa: CASSEVASLEQYF
CDR3nt: TGTGCCAGCAGTGAAGTCGCGTCACTAGAGCAGTACTTC

d_gene: .
abundance: .
v_gene: TRBV9
j_gene: TRBJ1-2
CDR3aa: CASSGQSRPYGYTF
CDR3nt: TGTGCCAGCAGCGGACAGAGCCGACCTTATGGCTACACCTTC

d_gene: TRBD1
abundance: .
v_gene: TRBV29-1
j_gene: TRBJ2-1
CDR3aa: CSVTQGTGVYEQFF
CDR3nt: TGCAGCGTGACCCAGGGGACAGGGGTCTATGAGCAGTTCTTC

d_gene: .
abundance: .
v_gene: TRBV2
j_gene: TRBJ1-5
CDR3aa: CASILNQPQHF
CDR3nt: TGTGCCAGCATCCTAAATCAGCCCCAGCATTTT

d_gene: TRBD2
abundance: .
v_gene: TRBV25-1
j_gene: TRBJ2-2
CDR3aa: CASGIAGGATGELFF
CDR3nt: TGTGCCAGCGGCATAGCGGGGGGAGCGACCGGGGAGCTGTTTTTT

d_gene: TRBD1
abundance: few
v_gene: TRBV15
j_gene: TRBJ1-6
CDR3aa: CATSGRRGTHSPLHF
CDR3nt: TGTGCCACCAGCGGACGCAGGGGGACGCATTCACCCCTCCACTTT

d_gene: TRBD2
abundance: once
v_gene: TRBV10-2
j_gene: TRBJ2-3
CDR3aa: CASSGKRGGHDTQYF
CDR3nt: TGCGCCAGCAGTGGCAAGCGGGGGGGCCATGATACGCAGTATTTT

d_gene: TRBD2
abundance: .
v_gene: TRBV7-2
j_gene: TRBJ2-3
CDR3aa: CASSLAPKTSGGTLDTQYF
CDR3nt: TGTGCCAGCAGCTTAGCGCCGAAGACTAGCGGGGGTACCCTGGATACGCAGTATTTT

d_gene: .
abundance: .
v_gene: TRBV6-5
j_gene: TRBJ1-1
CDR3aa: CASSSDGRAAFF
CDR3nt: TGTGCCAGCAGTTCGGACGGTCGGGCAGCTTTCTTT

d_gene: .
abundance: .
v_gene: TRBV6-5
j_gene: TRBJ1-2
CDR3aa: CATRTANYGYTF
CDR3nt: TGTGCCACCCGGACAGCTAACTATGGCTACACCTTC

d_gene: .
abundance: .
v_gene: TRBV28
j_gene: TRBJ2-2
CDR3aa: CASSLWFSPNTGELFF
CDR3nt: TGTGCCAGCAGTTTATGGTTTAGTCCAAACACCGGGGAGCTGTTTTTT

d_gene: .
abundance: .
v_gene: TRBV18
j_gene: TRBJ2-7
CDR3aa: CASSSTSSGEQYF
CDR3nt: TGTGCCAGCTCATCGACTAGTTCCGGCGAGCAGTACTTC

d_gene: .
abundance: .
v_gene: TRBV2
j_gene: TRBJ1-5
CDR3aa: CASMQGGSNQPQHF
CDR3nt: TGTGCCAGCATGCAGGGTGGAAGCAATCAGCCCCAGCATTTT

d_gene: .
abundance: .
v_gene: TRBV5-1
j_gene: TRBJ2-2
CDR3aa: CASSSQETGELFF
CDR3nt: TGCGCCAGCAGCTCCCAAGAGACCGGGGAGCTGTTTTTT

d_gene: .
abundance: .
v_gene: TRBV27
j_gene: TRBJ2-1
CDR3aa: CASSLFYGQPPYNEQFF
CDR3nt: TGTGCCAGCAGTTTATTTTACGGACAGCCGCCCTACAATGAGCAGTTCTTC

d_gene: TRBD1
abundance: .
v_gene: TRBV4-3
j_gene: TRBJ1-3
CDR3aa: CASSQGGTGIRNTIYF
CDR3nt: TGCGCCAGCAGCCAAGGCGGGACAGGGATCAGAAACACCATATATTTT

d_gene: .
abundance: once
v_gene: TRBV29-1
j_gene: TRBJ2-5
CDR3aa: CSGIQETQYF
CDR3nt: TGCAGCGGGATCCAAGAGACCCAGTACTTC

d_gene: TRBD1
abundance: .
v_gene: TRBV4-1
j_gene: TRBJ1-2
CDR3aa: CASSQADRGLNYGYTF
CDR3nt: TGCGCCAGCAGCCAGGCCGACAGGGGGTTAAACTATGGCTACACCTTC

d_gene: .
abundance: .
v_gene: TRBV7-2
j_gene: TRBJ1-1
CDR3aa: CASSASDLRNTEAFF
CDR3nt: TGTGCCAGCAGCGCATCGGACCTGAGGAACACTGAAGCTTTCTTT

d_gene: .
abundance: .
v_gene: TRBV21-1
j_gene: TRBJ2-7
CDR3aa: CASSKCGRIYEQYF
CDR3nt: TGTGCCAGCAGCAAATGTGGACGGATATACGAGCAGTACTTC